These 3 T cell receptor beta chains were sequenced from one sample in a study of cytomegalovirus exposure and HLA in healthy donors. PCR used 60 Vbeta primers and 13 Jbeta primers. The protocol was immunoSEQ multiplex PCR, while the TCRdb copy is restricted to in-frame clones and leaves out a portion. The sample lists around 200,000 clones, 70% to 75% occurring once. What was sequenced was PBMCs. All receptors derive from a woman aged 25 to 45 in good health and CMV-seropositive.

This clone was seen a handful of times. The chain has TRBV27 and TRBJ1-2, with 8 bases aligning to TRBD1. The V segment lost 0 bases and the J segment 9 bases; nucleotides outside the gene matches: 6. CDR1 and CDR2 (germline): MNHEY, SMNVEV (reference sequence). This CDR3 has 14 amino acids. The CDR3 protein is CASSLSGTGVRYTF. In DNA form, the CDR3 reads TGTGCCAGCAGTTTATCCGGGACAGGTGTGCGCTACACCTTC.

This rearrangement joins TRBV27 to TRBJ1-5, with a weak D call TRBD1 (6 bases). The V gene lost 3 bases and the J gene lost 6 bases, with 12 bases spanning the gap. This CDR3 has 14 amino acids. Germline V gives CDR1 MNHEY, CDR2 SMNVEV (reference sequence). CDR3 loop: CASSLAGAGQPQHF. The CDR3 DNA is TGTGCCAGCAGTTTGGCAGGGGCAGGTCAGCCCCAGCATTTT.

The rearrangement uses TRBV4-2 and TRBJ2-7; tentative D call: TRBD2 (5 bases). Trimming left V 0 bases short and J 0 bases short, with 15 bases between. The germline gives CDR1 LGHNA, CDR2 YNFKEQ. The CDR3 extends over 17 amino acids. CDR3 nucleotide sequence: TGTGCCAGCAGCCAAGAAGGAAGTAGCGCCCTCTCCTACGAGCAGTACTTC. It translates to CASSQEGSSALSYEQYF.